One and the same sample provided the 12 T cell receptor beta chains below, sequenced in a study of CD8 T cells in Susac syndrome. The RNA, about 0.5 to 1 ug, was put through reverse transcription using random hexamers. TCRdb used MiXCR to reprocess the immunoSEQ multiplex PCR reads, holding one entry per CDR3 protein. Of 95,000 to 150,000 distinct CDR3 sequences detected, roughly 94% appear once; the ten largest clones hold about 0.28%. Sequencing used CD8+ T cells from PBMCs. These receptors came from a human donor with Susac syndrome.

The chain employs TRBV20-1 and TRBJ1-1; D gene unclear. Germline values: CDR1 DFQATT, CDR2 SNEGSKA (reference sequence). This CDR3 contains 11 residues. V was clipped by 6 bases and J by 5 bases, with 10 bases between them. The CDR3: CSATQGTEAFF. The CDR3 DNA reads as TGCAGTGCAACGCAAGGTACTGAAGCTTTCTTT.

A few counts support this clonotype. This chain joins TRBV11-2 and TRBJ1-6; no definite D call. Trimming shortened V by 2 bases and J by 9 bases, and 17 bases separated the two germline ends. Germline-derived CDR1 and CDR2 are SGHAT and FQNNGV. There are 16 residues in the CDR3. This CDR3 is CASSLNATDWVSPLHF. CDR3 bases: TGTGCCAGCAGCTTAAACGCGACGGACTGGGTTTCACCCCTCCACTTT.

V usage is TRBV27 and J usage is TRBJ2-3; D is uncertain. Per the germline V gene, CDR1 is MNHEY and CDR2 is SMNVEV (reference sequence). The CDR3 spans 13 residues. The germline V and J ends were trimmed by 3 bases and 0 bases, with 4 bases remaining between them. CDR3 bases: TGTGCCAGCAGTTTGGGCAGCACAGATACGCAGTATTTT. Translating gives CASSLGSTDTQYF.

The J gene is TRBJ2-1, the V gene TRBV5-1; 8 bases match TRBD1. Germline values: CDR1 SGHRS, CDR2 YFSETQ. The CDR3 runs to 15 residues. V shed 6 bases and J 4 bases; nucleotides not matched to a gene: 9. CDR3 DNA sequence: TGCGCCAGCACCACTACCGGACAGGGTTACAATGAGCAGTTCTTC. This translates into CASTTTGQGYNEQFF.

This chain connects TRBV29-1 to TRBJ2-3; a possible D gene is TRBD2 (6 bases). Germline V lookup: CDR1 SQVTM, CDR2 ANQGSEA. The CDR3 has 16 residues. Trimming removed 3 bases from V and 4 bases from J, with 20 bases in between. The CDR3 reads CSVEGLRDFGADTQYF. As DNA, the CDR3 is TGCAGCGTTGAGGGCCTTCGGGACTTTGGAGCAGATACGCAGTATTTT.

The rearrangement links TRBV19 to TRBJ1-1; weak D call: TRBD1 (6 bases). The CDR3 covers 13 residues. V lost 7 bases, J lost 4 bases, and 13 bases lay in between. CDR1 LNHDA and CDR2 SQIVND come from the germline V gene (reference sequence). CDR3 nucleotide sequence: TGTGCCAGTAACCGACAGGTCGGCACTGAAGCTTTCTTT. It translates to CASNRQVGTEAFF.

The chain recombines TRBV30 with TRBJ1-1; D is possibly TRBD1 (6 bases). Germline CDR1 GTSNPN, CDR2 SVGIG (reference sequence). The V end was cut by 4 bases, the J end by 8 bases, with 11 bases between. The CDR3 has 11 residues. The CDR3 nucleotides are TGTGCCTGGATGTCCGGGACAGAAGCTTTCTTT. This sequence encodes CAWMSGTEAFF.

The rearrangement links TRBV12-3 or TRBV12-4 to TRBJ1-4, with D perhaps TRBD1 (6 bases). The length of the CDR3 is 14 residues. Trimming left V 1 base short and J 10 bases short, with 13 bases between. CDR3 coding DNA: TGTGCCAGCAGTTTAGGGGGGCGCGGGGCAAAACTGTTTTTT. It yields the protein CASSLGGRGAKLFF.

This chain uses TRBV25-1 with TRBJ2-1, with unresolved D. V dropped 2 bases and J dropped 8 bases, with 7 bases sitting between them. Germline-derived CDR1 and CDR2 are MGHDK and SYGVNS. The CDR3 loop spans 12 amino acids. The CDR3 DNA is TGTGCCAGCAGTGAAAGTGGGCATGAGCAGTTCTTC. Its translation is CASSESGHEQFF.

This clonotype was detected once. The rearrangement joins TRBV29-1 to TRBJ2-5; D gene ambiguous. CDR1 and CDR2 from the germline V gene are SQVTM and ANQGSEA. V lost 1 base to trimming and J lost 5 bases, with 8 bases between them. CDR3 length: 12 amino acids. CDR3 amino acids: CSVEGGRETQYF. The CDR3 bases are TGCAGCGTTGAAGGTGGGCGTGAGACCCAGTACTTC.

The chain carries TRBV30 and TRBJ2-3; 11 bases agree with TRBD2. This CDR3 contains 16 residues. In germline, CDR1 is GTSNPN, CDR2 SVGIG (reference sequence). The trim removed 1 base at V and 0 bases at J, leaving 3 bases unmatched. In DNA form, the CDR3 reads TGTGCCTGGAGTGCCTTAGCGGGGGGGAGCACAGATACGCAGTATTTT. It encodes CAWSALAGGSTDTQYF.

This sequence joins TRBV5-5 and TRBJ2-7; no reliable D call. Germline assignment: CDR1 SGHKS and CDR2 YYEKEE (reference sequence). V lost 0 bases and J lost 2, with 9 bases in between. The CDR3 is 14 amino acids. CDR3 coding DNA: TGTGCCAGCAGCTTGGCCGGGCTAACCTACGAGCAGTACTTC. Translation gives CASSLAGLTYEQYF.